The subject of this entry is one T cell receptor beta chain. The antigen this receptor binds is unknown. Base-call qualities are not available, and no considerably larger clone is one nucleotide away. The library was prepared using the immunoSEQ multiplex PCR assay. Rearranged TCR beta chain sequences were amplified using the hsTCRB Kit according to the manufacturer's protocol. An Illumina MiSeq was used to sequence the TCRB libraries. The published analysis was carried out like this. Demultiplexing, trimming and gene mapping were performed with the kit vendor's proprietary platform. TCRdb carries this immuneACCESS record with in-frame sequences only. Its versions omit some clonotypes, under half of them owing to an unresolved V gene in the studies checked, with the rest unexplained. That table is the source of V, J and clone size, and D and trimming were worked out from the DNA. The sample includes tens of thousands of clones, with around 80% observed a single time. Roughly 5% of the sample rests with the top ten.

These data come from a study of a mutant IDH1 vaccine in newly diagnosed glioma (dated by TCRdb to the early 2020s). Broadly, across the study: Across visits V03 through V10, patients got a total of eight vaccinations, given in weeks 1, 3, 5, 7, 11, 15, 19 and 23. In the chemotherapy-containing groups, vaccination started alongside temozolomide cycles, whereas in patients who had radiotherapy alone it started 4-6 weeks after radiotherapy. The approximately 30 treated patients were roughly 60% male and around 40% female, with a mean age of around 40 years. Prior to enrollment, patients had been given standard therapy consisting of radiotherapy alone, temozolomide alone, or radiochemotherapy with temozolomide, with the combination given to most patients. Peripheral blood was drawn at six visits: V03 (baseline), V05, V07, V10, V12 and V13. Longitudinal TCRB deep sequencing was performed for some 25 treated patients wherever samples were available for exploratory analyses.

Overall results and qualifications from the work: Immune responses induced by the vaccine were seen in 90% to 95% of patients across multiple MHC alleles. No apparent relationship was observed between pseudoprogression and alterations in the top peripheral T cell clonotypes detected by TCRB sequencing. The authors stated that sample limitations prevented analyses of patient blood samples from being reproduced. Selection of PBMC samples for TCRB deep sequencing was based on availability.

In light of the paper, this sample's time point label describes: week 5, during vaccination. Each vaccine dose, consisting of 300 ug of a 20-mer mutant IDH1 peptide in Montanide, was administered subcutaneously with topical imiquimod. The donors had newly diagnosed IDH1-mutant astrocytomas of WHO grade 3 or 4 that showed loss of nuclear ATRX. The samples were drawn from NOA16, a multicentre, single-arm, open-label phase I trial in Germany that tested a mutant IDH1 peptide vaccine in humans for the first time. The DNeasy Blood and Tissue Kit was used to extract genomic DNA from EDTA blood for TCRB sequencing. The CDR3 starts with the cysteine, ends with the phenylalanine, and has 14 residues. Just CDR3 DNA is preserved here, 42 bases in frame from base 1. The CDR1 and CDR2 encoded by the germline V gene are SGHVS and FQNEAQ. Trimmed from V: 6 bases; trimmed from J: 7 bases; junction bases lacking a gene match: 9.

The TCR originated in a man aged 45 to 65 with glioma. This chain is built from TRBV7-8 and TRBJ2-5; TRBD2 fits 9 bases in the junction. The material was PBMCs, obtained from a glioma patient whose treatment included an IDH1 peptide vaccine. In nucleotide form, the sequence is TGTGCCAGCAGGGGTGGCGGGGGGGCAGTGACCCAGTACTTC. This translates into CASRGGGGAVTQYF.